This TCR beta chain was identified during a study of response to subunit inactivated influenza vaccine. CDR3 length: 16 residues. CDR1 SGDLS and CDR2 YYNGEE come from the germline V gene. The V gene lost 4 bases and the J gene lost 6 bases, with 20 bases spanning the gap. TCRdb re-derived calls from the RT-PCR reads in MiXCR, one entry per CDR3 protein. The sample includes hundreds of thousands of distinct CDR3 sequences, approximately 18% seen only once; the top ten take roughly 11%. This clonotype was detected a few times. Its antigen is undetermined. Study-wide findings and caveats: Each seasonal influenza vaccination recruits few new T cells, the authors suggested.

The TCR sequence derives from a man over 45 who received an inactivated influenza vaccine. The sample here was PBMCs from blood, taken approximately 5 days after vaccination. This chain connects TRBV9 to TRBJ2-1; a possible D gene is TRBD2 (6 bases). CDR3: CASSPRGTAISNEQFF. CDR3 nucleotide sequence: TGTGCCAGCAGCCCCCGCGGGACGGCGATTAGCAATGAGCAGTTCTTC.